The TCR beta chain described here comes from a study of PD-L1 blockade in urothelial cancer. Study background: In terms of prior chemotherapy, patients had received 0 to 3 regimens. Broader study findings: Better progression-free and overall survival followed lower pretreatment blood clonality.

The CDR3 covers 14 residues. From germline, CDR1 is SQVTM and CDR2 ANQGSEA. Regarding this clone: Its antigen is as yet unknown.

Generated by immunoSEQ multiplex PCR, the TCRdb table keeps only in-frame clones and is missing some. The sample shows approximately 70,000 clones, roughly nine tenths of them seen only once. Urothelial carcinoma in patients was locally advanced or metastatic. The sequencing here drew on PBMCs, taken around atezolizumab (anti-PD-L1) treatment. The sequence was obtained from a man in his 60s with urothelial cancer. V and J are TRBV29-1 and TRBJ2-5; the match to TRBD1 covers 10 bases. The better agreement between TRBJ2-7 and the DNA end casts doubt on the J call. The CDR3 spells CSISTGGASYEQYF. The CDR3 nucleotides are TGCAGCATATCGACAGGGGGCGCGAGTTACGAGCAGTACTTC.